Following are 31 T cell receptor beta chains from one sample sequenced in a study of metastatic and nonmetastatic thyroid tumors. TCRdb re-processed the PCR reads through MiXCR. Here the sample spans about 40,000 clones, more than 9.5% being singletons. No treatment had been given to any patient before thyroid surgery. The specimen was blood. The receptors here all came from a female donor with papillary thyroid cancer or a benign thyroid nodule (not recorded which). Some clones in this sample may be carry-over from other donors' samples.

This clone was seen repeatedly, ten times or more. J is TRBJ2-2 and V is TRBV7-2; 11 bases line up with TRBD2. This CDR3 is 17 amino acids long. The V segment lost 2 bases and the J segment 3 bases; nucleotides outside the gene matches: 5. Germline loops: CDR1 SGHTA, CDR2 FQGNSA. The CDR3 DNA is TGTGCCAGCAGCTTATCTATGGGACTAGCGGACACCGGGGAGCTGTTTTTT. This encodes CASSLSMGLADTGELFF.

This clone was observed many times. This sequence joins TRBV5-5 and TRBJ1-4; D unresolved. The CDR3 is 11 amino acids. Germline V gives CDR1 SGHKS, CDR2 YYEKEE (reference sequence). Trimming stripped 2 bases from V and 8 bases from J, with 4 bases between. The CDR3 is CASSFGEKLFF. CDR3 coding DNA: TGTGCCAGCAGCTTCGGAGAAAAACTGTTTTTT.

This clone was detected ten times or more. This sequence joins TRBV5-1 and TRBJ2-7; 12 nucleotides align to TRBD1. Germline V gene data show CDR1 as SGHRS and CDR2 as YFSETQ. With V trimmed by 4 bases and J by 7 bases, 6 bases remained unmatched. The CDR3 extends over 14 amino acids. The CDR3 DNA reads TGCGCCAGCAGCCCCGGGACAGGGGGCCGGGAGCAGTACTTC. It translates to CASSPGTGGREQYF.

This clone occurred many times. V and J are TRBV30 and TRBJ2-2; D remains unclear. Germline loops: CDR1 GTSNPN, CDR2 SVGIG (reference sequence). Trimming removed 0 bases at V and 2 bases at J, with 22 bases between. This CDR3 is 19 amino acids long. The CDR3 reads CAWSVWTGTRQQNTGELFF. CDR3 DNA: TGTGCCTGGAGTGTGTGGACCGGAACGCGCCAACAAAACACCGGGGAGCTGTTTTTT.

The sample holds many counts of this clone. Possible read error: a much larger clone is one base away. The sample holds other DNA sequences that translate to the same CDR3. This sequence joins TRBV5-1 and TRBJ1-1; maybe TRBD1 (6 bases). The CDR3 length is 15 residues. V dropped 0 bases and J dropped 6 bases, with 15 bases sitting between them. Germline CDR1 SGHRS, CDR2 YFSETQ. The CDR3 bases are TGCGCCAGCAGCTTGGGGGGGCGCTCCTACTCTGAAGCTTTCTTT. It yields the protein CASSLGGRSYSEAFF.

This clone was counted many times. The gene calls are TRBV5-1 and TRBJ2-7; TRBD1 aligns across 9 bases. The CDR3 is made up of 17 amino acids. The V segment lost 3 bases and the J segment 4 bases; nucleotides outside the gene matches: 14. Germline-derived CDR1 and CDR2 are SGHRS and YFSETQ. CDR3 nucleotide sequence: TGCGCCAGCAGCTCCCGAGGGACAGGGACAGGGAGGTACGAGCAGTACTTC. Its translation is CASSSRGTGTGRYEQYF.

The V call is TRBV5-1, the J call TRBJ2-5; 9 bases are shared with TRBD1. The CDR3 runs 14 residues. Trimming took 4 bases from V and 4 from J; bases not matched to a gene: 5. Germline values: CDR1 SGHRS, CDR2 YFSETQ. CDR3 nucleotides: TGCGCCAGCAGCGGCACAGGGGGCGTAGAGACCCAGTACTTC. Amino acids: CASSGTGGVETQYF.

This clone has ten or more counts. The rearrangement links TRBV4-1 to TRBJ2-1; 15 bases map to TRBD2. The ends lost 0 bases at V and 0 bases at J; junction bases unmatched: 6. CDR1 is MGHRA and CDR2 is YSYEKL in the germline V gene. The CDR3 is made up of 20 amino acids. CDR3 sequence: CASSQDPLGLAGGSYNEQFF. CDR3 bases: TGCGCCAGCAGCCAAGATCCACTGGGACTAGCGGGAGGCTCCTACAATGAGCAGTTCTTC.

The table lists this clone with many counts. J is TRBJ2-7 and V is TRBV29-1; D ambiguous. Trimming took off 6 bases at V and 4 bases at J, with 16 bases between the two ends. CDR3 length equals 13 residues. Germline-derived CDR1 and CDR2 are SQVTM and ANQGSEA. The CDR3 region is CSVTSAADYEQYF. CDR3 DNA sequence: TGCAGCGTAACTTCTGCCGCAGATTACGAGCAGTACTTC.

This clone was counted at least ten times. The rearrangement links TRBV29-1 to TRBJ2-7, with a weak D call TRBD1 (5 bases). V dropped 5 bases and J dropped 3 bases, with 17 bases sitting between them. CDR1 is SQVTM, CDR2 ANQGSEA, per germline. The CDR3 loop spans 14 amino acids. The CDR3 DNA reads as TGCAGCGTTTCTCTTTTAGGGGCTATCTACGAGCAGTACTTC. Translation: CSVSLLGAIYEQYF.

To note about this clone: The junction departs from the called germline gene at one end, perhaps through a read error. J is TRBJ2-2 and V is TRBV6-2 or TRBV6-3; 7 bases align to TRBD2. The CDR3 extends over 17 amino acids. The V gene's germline CDR1 is MNHEY and CDR2 SVGEGT. The CDR3 coding sequence is TGTGTCAGCAGTAAACTAACCGGGGGGTCAAGCACCGGGGAGCTGTTTTTT. Amino acids: CVSSKLTGGSSTGELFF.

This clone has a count of ten or more. The chain links TRBV27 to TRBJ2-1, with 13 bases matching TRBD2. V shed 8 bases and J 4 bases; nucleotides not matched to a gene: 2. The CDR3 length is 14 residues. The V gene's germline CDR1 is MNHEY and CDR2 SMNVEV (reference sequence). The CDR3, as DNA: TGTGCCAGCCGGGGACTAGCGGGGTACAATGAGCAGTTCTTC. It translates to CASRGLAGYNEQFF.

This clone was detected ten times or more. The chain employs TRBV20-1 and TRBJ1-2, with D possibly being TRBD1 (5 bases). Trimming shortened V by 0 bases and J by 7 bases, and 15 bases separated the two germline ends. This CDR3 region has 14 residues. CDR1 and CDR2 from the germline V gene are DFQATT and SNEGSKA (reference sequence). The CDR3, as DNA: TGCAGTGCTAGAGATCCGGGGGTTACGGCTGGCTACACCTTC. Translating gives CSARDPGVTAGYTF.

This clone appeared many times. The rearrangement links TRBV28 to TRBJ1-3; no clear D. The CDR3 is made up of 16 amino acids. Germline V lookup: CDR1 MDHEN, CDR2 SYDVKM. V lost 4 bases and J 0 bases, leaving 13 bases between the germline ends. For the CDR3, the DNA is TGTGCCAGCAGTTCCTTCTCAGTCAGCTCTGGAAACACCATATATTTT. Encoded protein: CASSSFSVSSGNTIYF.

This clone was picked up many times. V gene TRBV7-9 combines with J gene TRBJ2-2, with 9 bases identical to TRBD2. Per germline, CDR1 SEHNR and CDR2 FQNEAQ (reference sequence). The V segment lost 3 bases and the J segment 2 bases; nucleotides outside the gene matches: 1. There are 15 residues in the CDR3. The CDR3 sequence: CASSLGLANTGELFF. The CDR3 region has the DNA TGTGCCAGCAGCTTGGGACTAGCTAACACCGGGGAGCTGTTTTTT.

This clone was seen ten or more times. This chain joins TRBV12-3 or TRBV12-4 and TRBJ1-1; D gene uncertain. V was shortened by 3 bases and J by 8 bases, with 10 bases between the two germline ends. The CDR3 has 12 residues. The CDR3 protein is CASSLDSREAFF. The CDR3 region has the DNA TGTGCCAGCAGTTTGGACTCAAGAGAAGCTTTCTTT.

This clone was seen many times. The V gene is TRBV5-1, the J gene TRBJ2-3; perhaps TRBD1 as D (7 bases). Germline V gene lookup returns CDR1 SGHRS and CDR2 YFSETQ. Between the trimmed V and J ends, which lost 0 bases and 4 bases, there was a span of 12 bases. The CDR3 loop spans 15 amino acids. CDR3 nucleotides: TGCGCCAGCAGCTTGGGGCAGGGGGGCCCAGATACGCAGTATTTT. This encodes CASSLGQGGPDTQYF. Full variable domain (rest looked up from reference TRBV5-1 and TRBJ2-3): KAGVTQTPRYLIKTRGQQVTLSCSPISGHRSVSWYQQTPGQGLQFLFEYFSETQRNKGNFPGRFSGRQFSNSRSEMNVSTLELGDSALYLCASSLGQGGPDTQYFGPGTRLTVL.

This clone was recorded many times. The CDR3 is CATSEGGSTGELFF. The CDR3 DNA follows: TGTGCCACCAGCGAGGGGGGGAGCACCGGGGAGCTGTTTTTT. The V and J genes are TRBV6-1 and TRBJ2-2; D perhaps matches TRBD2 (7 bases). Germline loops: CDR1 MNHNS, CDR2 SASEGT. The CDR3 consists of 14 residues. V was cut by 10 bases and J by 4 bases, with 16 bases left in between.

This clone was observed many times. The V call is TRBV3-1, the J call TRBJ2-7; a possible D gene is TRBD2 (6 bases). This CDR3 region has 15 residues. V lost 5 bases and J 0 bases, leaving 14 bases between the germline ends. Germline CDR1 is LGHDT and CDR2 is YNNKEL (reference sequence). This CDR3 reads CASSYPNGGSYEQYF. CDR3 nucleotide sequence: TGTGCCAGCAGCTACCCAAACGGGGGCTCCTACGAGCAGTACTTC.

About this clone itself: A read error may explain this, as a much larger clone is one base away. The chain links TRBV7-9 to TRBJ2-7; D might be TRBD2 (5 bases). The CDR3 runs to 11 residues. Looked up from germline, CDR1 is SEHNR and CDR2 is FQNEAQ (reference sequence). V lost 1 base and J 12 bases, leaving 10 bases between the germline ends. CDR3 nucleotides: TGTGCCAGCAGCTTAGAGGGTAGCGTGTACTTC. Translation: CASSLEGSVYF. Looking up the rest from reference TRBV7-9 and TRBJ2-7 gives the full variable domain: DTGVSQNPRHKITKRGQNVTFRCDPISEHNRLYWYRQTLGQGPEFLTYFQNEAQLEKSRLLSDRFSAERPKGSFSTLEIQRTEQGDSAMYLCASSLEGSVYFGPGTRLTVT.

The V and J genes are TRBV2 and TRBJ2-7; D uncertain. Germline CDR1 reads SNHLY; CDR2 reads FYNNEI. Between the trimmed V and J ends, which lost 10 bases and 6 bases, there was a span of 22 bases. This CDR3 contains 14 residues. The CDR3, as DNA: TGTGCCATCACATACGACAAGGTCGGCGGCGAGCAGTACTTC. Protein sequence: CAITYDKVGGEQYF.

The table lists this clone with many counts. J is TRBJ2-2 and V is TRBV5-1; 15 bases agree with TRBD2. The V gene's germline CDR1 is SGHRS and CDR2 YFSETQ. V dropped 2 bases and J dropped 6; count of bases not matched to a gene: 8. This CDR3 is built from 18 residues. CDR3 in amino acids: CASSLGRTSGRASGELFF. The CDR3 DNA sequence: TGCGCCAGCAGCTTAGGAAGGACTAGCGGGAGGGCCTCCGGGGAGCTGTTTTTT. Full variable domain (rest looked up from reference TRBV5-1 and TRBJ2-2): KAGVTQTPRYLIKTRGQQVTLSCSPISGHRSVSWYQQTPGQGLQFLFEYFSETQRNKGNFPGRFSGRQFSNSRSEMNVSTLELGDSALYLCASSLGRTSGRASGELFFGEGSRLTVL.

This clone was recorded many times. The gene calls are TRBV2 and TRBJ2-6, with D perhaps given as TRBD1 or TRBD2 (5 bases each). Germline V gives CDR1 SNHLY, CDR2 FYNNEI. The CDR3 runs to 19 residues. V lost 7 bases and J lost 1, with 23 bases in between. The CDR3 here is CASNQRRQGGLSGANVLTF. DNA for the CDR3: TGTGCCAGCAACCAGAGGAGGCAGGGCGGACTTTCTGGGGCCAACGTCCTGACTTTC.

This clone was observed at least ten times. The junction departs from the called germline gene at one end, perhaps through a read error. V and J are TRBV6-1 and TRBJ2-7; 12 bases are shared with TRBD2. The CDR3 has 15 residues. Germline lookup yields CDR1 MNHNS and CDR2 SASEGT. DNA of the CDR3: TGTGCCAGCAGGGCGACTAGCGGGAGTACCTACGAGCGGTACTTC. Residues: CASRATSGSTYERYF.

This clone has at least ten counts. The chain combines TRBV11-3 with TRBJ1-4; D not resolved. The CDR3 extends over 13 amino acids. Germline V gene sequence: CDR1 SGHNT, CDR2 YENEEA. V lost 1 base and J 7 bases, leaving 7 bases between the germline ends. In DNA, the CDR3 is TGTGCCAGCAGCTTAGCCTGGGGTGAAAAACTGTTTTTT. Its protein is CASSLAWGEKLFF.

In its sample, this clone was seen many times. The V and J genes are TRBV20-1 and TRBJ2-1; 8 nucleotides agree with TRBD1. Germline V gene data show CDR1 as DFQATT and CDR2 as SNEGSKA (reference sequence). The trim removed 7 bases at V and 9 bases at J, leaving 17 bases unmatched. The CDR3 runs 15 residues. The CDR3 DNA reads TGCAGTGTTTACCGGACCGGGGCAGGGGGCGGTGAGCAGTTCTTC. Translating gives CSVYRTGAGGGEQFF.

Only a few counts were recorded for this clone. This may stem from a read error, because a much larger clone lies one nucleotide away. The rearrangement links TRBV2 to TRBJ2-1; D remains unclear. V shed 4 bases and J shed 8 bases, with 9 bases lying between them. The CDR3 is made up of 12 amino acids. Germline CDR1 and CDR2: SNHLY and FYNNEI. The CDR3, as DNA: TGTGCCAGCAGTGCAGAGATGCATGAGCAGTTCTTC. As protein: CASSAEMHEQFF.

At least ten counts were recorded for this clone. CDR3 in amino acids: CASSWTERGYTF. As DNA, the CDR3 is TGTGCCAGCAGCTGGACAGAGAGGGGCTACACCTTC. This chain joins TRBV13 and TRBJ1-2; D is perhaps TRBD1 (6 bases). CDR1 and CDR2 from the germline V gene are PRHDT and FYEKMQ (reference sequence). V was pared by 4 bases and J by 8 bases, with 11 bases between. The CDR3 is made up of 12 amino acids.

This clone occurred a few times. At one end, the junction sequence differs from germline, possibly due to a read error. V gene TRBV6-4 combines with J gene TRBJ2-3, with TRBD1 matching 7 bases. The CDR3 consists of 14 residues. Germline lookup yields CDR1 MRHNA and CDR2 SNTAGT. CDR3 nucleotide sequence: TGTGCCAGCAGCCGGACAGGTGACACATATACGCAGTATTTT. Amino acid sequence: CASSRTGDTYTQYF.

This clone was counted ten times or more. The V call is TRBV4-1, the J call TRBJ1-2, with D perhaps matching TRBD1 (6 bases). The germline V and J ends were trimmed by 4 bases and 4 bases, with 16 bases remaining between them. Germline V gene sequence: CDR1 MGHRA, CDR2 YSYEKL. The CDR3 sequence is 15 residues long. This CDR3 is CASSPTGMVRYGYTF. In DNA, the CDR3 is TGCGCCAGCAGCCCAACAGGGATGGTGCGCTATGGCTACACCTTC.

This clone was counted many times. The chain couples TRBV25-1 to TRBJ1-3; 9 bases agree with TRBD1. Trimming cost V 5 bases and J 3 bases; bases outside gene matches: 5. The CDR3 sequence is 15 residues long. Germline-derived CDR1 and CDR2 are MGHDK and SYGVNS. The CDR3 region is CASSKQGAFGNTIYF. CDR3 sequence (DNA): TGTGCCAGCAGTAAACAGGGGGCTTTTGGAAACACCATATATTTT.